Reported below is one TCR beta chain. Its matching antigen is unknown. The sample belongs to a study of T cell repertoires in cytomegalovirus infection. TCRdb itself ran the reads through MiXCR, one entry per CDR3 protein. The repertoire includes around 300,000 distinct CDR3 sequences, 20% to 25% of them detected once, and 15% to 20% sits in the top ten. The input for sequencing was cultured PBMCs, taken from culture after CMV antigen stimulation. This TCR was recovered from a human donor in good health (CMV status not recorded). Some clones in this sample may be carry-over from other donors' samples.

The CDR3 coding sequence is TGCGCCAGCAGCCAAGGGACAGGGTTTAGCAATCAGCCCCAGCATTTT. This translates into CASSQGTGFSNQPQHF. This chain connects TRBV4-1 to TRBJ1-5; TRBD1 matches 8 bases. CDR3 length: 16 residues. Germline V gene data show CDR1 as MGHRA and CDR2 as YSYEKL. The ends lost 1 base at V and 0 bases at J; junction bases unmatched: 2.